This TCR beta chain was recorded in a study of CD8+ T cells in alopecia areata. Study in general: Treatment with tofacitinib (6 to 18 months) was followed by 6 months off drug.

General study results and limits: Relative to mice, TCR sharing across patients was less clear, a difference possibly HLA-related. Clonality in lesional scalp, especially alopecia totalis/universalis, exceeded that of normal scalp.

Noted treatment: oral pan-JAK inhibitor, 5-10 mg twice daily. Reverse transcription of extracted RNA yielded cDNA, which provided the sequencing template. The table came from immunoSEQ multiplex PCR; TCRdb's copy has only in-frame clones and leaves some out. The sample lists roughly 280,000 clones; 60% were seen once. This clone was seen a handful of times. Antigen unknown. The source material was CD4+ T cells sorted from blood, sampled at roughly week 53, from a patient treated with tofacitinib. The sequence came from a human donor with alopecia areata.

The CDR3 bases are TGTGCCAGCAGTCCCCCGGGGGGGACAGATCAGCAAGATACGCAGTATTTT. Translating gives CASSPPGGTDQQDTQYF. The rearrangement uses TRBV2 and TRBJ2-3; a possible D gene is TRBD2 (8 bases). V lost 5 bases and J 5 bases, leaving 23 bases between the germline ends. The CDR3 totals 17 residues. In germline, CDR1 is SNHLY, CDR2 FYNNEI.